These 30 T cell receptor beta chains came from one sample sequenced in a study of shared clonotypes between healthy human individuals. Repertoires were generated with immunoSEQ multiplex PCR, while TCRdb's copy carries only in-frame clones and drops some. The table lists 1.5 million to 2.5 million clones, about 94% of them singletons. Naive CD8 cells, CD45RO-negative and positively selected for CCR7, excluded terminally differentiated effector memory CD45RA+ cells. The source material was naive CD8+ T cells sorted from blood. The receptors derive from a young man in good health.

The CDR3 is CASSLEGTGGEKLFF. CDR3 nucleotides: TGTGCCAGCAGCTTAGAGGGGACAGGGGGTGAAAAACTGTTTTTT. This chain links TRBV7-2 with TRBJ1-4; 11 bases agree with TRBD1. Trimming removed 1 base from V and 7 bases from J; junction bases left unmatched: 2. This CDR3 comprises 15 residues. Germline V gene lookup returns CDR1 SGHTA and CDR2 FQGNSA.

V gene TRBV13 combines with J gene TRBJ2-7; 7 positions agree with TRBD1. Germline V gives CDR1 PRHDT, CDR2 FYEKMQ (reference sequence). This CDR3 has 16 residues. The ends lost 0 bases at V and 5 bases at J; junction bases unmatched: 10. CDR3 sequence (DNA): TGTGCCAGCAGCTTAGGCAGTCCGGGACAGAGGGACGAGCAGTACTTC. Amino acids: CASSLGSPGQRDEQYF.

In its sample, this clone was seen a few times. The identical CDR3 is also encoded by other nucleotide sequences in the sample. The V call is TRBV19, the J call TRBJ1-4; D call uncertain. CDR1 is LNHDA and CDR2 is SQIVND in the germline V gene (reference sequence). This CDR3 has 14 amino acids. Trimming shortened V by 3 bases and J by 0 bases, and 5 bases separated the two germline ends. This CDR3 is CASSMGATNEKLFF. CDR3 coding DNA: TGTGCCAGTAGTATGGGTGCAACTAATGAAAAACTGTTTTTT.

The genes are TRBV7-9 and TRBJ1-5; D gene unclear. Trimming removed 1 base at V and 4 bases at J, with 8 bases between. CDR3 length: 14 residues. Germline V CDR1 and CDR2: SEHNR, FQNEAQ (reference sequence). Written as DNA, the CDR3 is TGTGCCAGCAGCTTAGTTGATGCAAATCAGCCCCAGCATTTT. Translating it yields CASSLVDANQPQHF.

The V and J genes are TRBV5-6 and TRBJ1-1; TRBD1 aligns across 7 bases. CDR3 length equals 17 residues. The germline gives CDR1 SGHDT, CDR2 YYEEEE. Germline trimming cut 2 bases from V and 1 base from J; bases unmatched to any gene: 11. CDR3 bases: TGTGCCAGCAGCTTTAGACAGGGAGATAGCGGGAACACTGAAGCTTTCTTT. Translated: CASSFRQGDSGNTEAFF. Supplemented by reference TRBV5-6 and TRBJ1-1, the full variable domain reads DAGVTQSPTHLIKTRGQQVTLRCSPKSGHDTVSWYQQALGQGPQFIFQYYEEEERQRGNFPDRFSGHQFPNYSSELNVNALLLGDSALYLCASSFRQGDSGNTEAFFGQGTRLTVV.

J is TRBJ2-7 and V is TRBV9, with D perhaps matching TRBD1 or TRBD2 (5 bases each). V was pared by 4 bases and J by 5 bases, with 25 bases between. The germline CDR1 and CDR2 sequences are SGDLS and YYNGEE. This CDR3 has 17 amino acids. CDR3: CASSTGITGTAGDEQYF. The CDR3 nucleotides are TGTGCCAGCAGCACCGGCATCACCGGGACCGCTGGGGACGAGCAGTACTTC.

CDR3 sequence reads: CASSLITGRASYEQYF. The CDR3 nucleotides are TGTGCCAGCAGTTTAATCACAGGGAGAGCCTCCTACGAGCAGTACTTC. V and J are TRBV28 and TRBJ2-7; the D gene is possibly TRBD1 (6 bases). Germline CDR1 MDHEN, CDR2 SYDVKM. The CDR3 spans 16 residues. The germline V and J ends were trimmed by 2 bases and 0 bases, with 14 bases remaining between them.

The chain uses TRBV9 and TRBJ1-5; weak D call: TRBD1 (6 bases). Germline values: CDR1 SGDLS, CDR2 YYNGEE. Trimming stripped 0 bases from V and 7 bases from J, with 14 bases between. There are 15 residues in the CDR3. The CDR3 DNA is TGTGCCAGCAGCGTAGGTAGTCAGGGGAACCAGCCCCAGCATTTT. Translation: CASSVGSQGNQPQHF.

The rearrangement joins TRBV23-1 to TRBJ2-1; 9 nucleotides align to TRBD2. TRBV23-1 is identified as an open reading frame with a role that is uncertain. CDR3 size: 18 residues. Losses at the gene ends were 1 base for V and 2 bases for J; bases not matched to a gene: 9. The CDR3 DNA follows: TGCGCCAGCAGTCAATACCGGTTAGCGGGAGATGCCTACAATGAGCAGTTCTTC. Translating it yields CASSQYRLAGDAYNEQFF.

This clone was picked up one time. The chain links TRBV27 to TRBJ2-7, with TRBD1 matching over 9 bases. The CDR3 covers 15 residues. The germline gives CDR1 MNHEY, CDR2 SMNVEV (reference sequence). V lost 10 bases and J lost 7; bases outside the gene matches: 17. The chain's CDR3 is CATWGEQGAFREQYF. The CDR3 nucleotides are TGTGCCACCTGGGGAGAACAGGGGGCATTTAGGGAGCAGTACTTC.

CDR3 nucleotides: TGTGCCAGCAGCCAAGATTTGGAGGGGACTGGAAACACCATATATTTT. Translated, it gives CASSQDLEGTGNTIYF. V and J are TRBV14 and TRBJ1-3; tentatively, D is TRBD1 (5 bases). Germline V CDR1 and CDR2: SGHDN, FVKESK. The CDR3 covers 16 residues. V was trimmed by 0 bases and J by 2 bases, leaving 11 bases between them.

The chain links TRBV11-2 to TRBJ2-7, with D possibly TRBD2 on 6 matching bases. Germline values: CDR1 SGHAT, CDR2 FQNNGV. The CDR3 contains 13 residues. Trimming stripped 1 base from V and 5 bases from J, with 9 bases between. The CDR3 region is CASSLAGTDEQYF. In DNA, the CDR3 is TGTGCCAGCAGCTTAGCAGGGACTGACGAGCAGTACTTC.

V usage is TRBV4-3 and J usage is TRBJ2-3, with 9 bases lining up with TRBD1. The CDR3 is 17 residues long. V was clipped by 0 bases and J by 2 bases; unmatched bases: 6. Germline CDR1 reads LGHNA; CDR2 reads YSLEER. The chain's CDR3 is CASSQEQGAINTDTQYF. The DNA of the CDR3 is TGCGCCAGCAGCCAAGAACAGGGGGCGATTAACACAGATACGCAGTATTTT.

The chain has TRBV11-2 and TRBJ1-4, with D possibly being TRBD1 (6 bases). CDR1 is SGHAT and CDR2 is FQNNGV in the germline V gene. The ends were cut back, 6 bases at V and 6 bases at J, with 14 bases in the middle. This CDR3 comprises 14 residues. Written as DNA, the CDR3 is TGTGCCAGCAGTAGGACAGTCGGCTATGAAAAACTGTTTTTT. Encoded protein: CASSRTVGYEKLFF.

The table lists this clone with a few counts. The V call is TRBV2, the J call TRBJ1-2, with D possibly TRBD1 on 6 matching bases. The CDR3 is made up of 16 amino acids. The V gene's germline CDR1 is SNHLY and CDR2 FYNNEI. With 10 bases removed from V and 0 bases from J, the gap between germline ends came to 21 bases. The chain's CDR3 is CANFDETGKANYGYTF. DNA of the CDR3: TGTGCCAACTTCGACGAGACAGGAAAAGCTAACTATGGCTACACCTTC. Complete variable domain (other parts from reference TRBV2 and TRBJ1-2): EPEVTQTPSHQVTQMGQEVILRCVPISNHLYFYWYRQILGQKVEFLVSFYNNEISEKSEIFDDQFSVERPDGSNFTLKIRSTKLEDSAMYFCANFDETGKANYGYTFGSGTRLTVV.

V is TRBV25-1 and J is TRBJ2-2, with D unclear. CDR3 length: 15 amino acids. Trimming shortened V by 0 bases and J by 5 bases, and 10 bases separated the two germline ends. The germline V gene has CDR1 MGHDK and CDR2 SYGVNS. In DNA form, the CDR3 reads TGTGCCAGCAGTGAATATCTTGGAGAAACCGGGGAGCTGTTTTTT. Encoded protein: CASSEYLGETGELFF.

The chain employs TRBV7-9 and TRBJ2-5, with 8 bases that match TRBD1. From germline, CDR1 is SEHNR and CDR2 FQNEAQ (reference sequence). This CDR3 comprises 16 residues. V was pared by 5 bases and J by 9 bases, with 17 bases of the junction left unmatched. The CDR3, as DNA: TGTGCCAGCAGCCACAGTCCCGGGACAGGAGAAGTCGCCCAGTACTTC. Its protein is CASSHSPGTGEVAQYF.

The chain has TRBV9 and TRBJ2-1; TRBD2 matches 7 bases. V trimming: 4 bases; J trimming: 10 bases; junction bases outside the gene matches: 11. The CDR3 runs to 14 residues. The germline gives CDR1 SGDLS, CDR2 YYNGEE. CDR3 sequence: CASSTNVAAGEQFF. The CDR3 DNA reads as TGTGCCAGCAGCACAAACGTGGCAGCGGGAGAGCAGTTCTTC.

This clone was seen just once. This sequence joins TRBV15 and TRBJ2-7; no firm D call. V was trimmed by 3 bases and J by 3 bases, leaving 18 bases between them. Germline CDR1 LNHNV, CDR2 YYDKDF (reference sequence). CDR3 size: 16 residues. Here the CDR3 reads CATSSTRTEDHYEQYF. The CDR3 coding sequence is TGTGCCACCAGCAGTACCAGGACGGAAGACCACTACGAGCAGTACTTC.

The chain uses TRBV6-1 and TRBJ1-4; D remains ambiguous. V lost 5 bases to trimming and J lost 5 bases, with 6 bases between them. The CDR3 runs 12 residues. The V gene's germline CDR1 is MNHNS and CDR2 SASEGT. The CDR3 region has the DNA TGTGCCAGCAGTACCGGGAATGAAAAACTGTTTTTT. This gives the protein CASSTGNEKLFF.

The rearrangement links TRBV6-5 to TRBJ1-5, with D uncertain. Germline V gives CDR1 MNHEY, CDR2 SVGAGI. CDR3 length equals 13 residues. V lost 5 bases to trimming and J lost 1 base, with 6 bases between them. The CDR3 protein is CASSPTSNQPQHF. CDR3 nucleotides: TGTGCCAGCAGTCCGACGAGCAATCAGCCCCAGCATTTT.

V and J are TRBV5-1 and TRBJ2-2; a weak D match, TRBD1 (6 bases). Germline V gene lookup returns CDR1 SGHRS and CDR2 YFSETQ. CDR3 length equals 17 residues. The germline V and J ends were trimmed by 4 bases and 5 bases, with 21 bases remaining between them. This CDR3 is CASSPGERGGPTGELFF. CDR3 coding DNA: TGCGCCAGCAGCCCCGGCGAGAGAGGGGGACCAACCGGGGAGCTGTTTTTT.

The V call is TRBV10-1, the J call TRBJ2-2; maybe TRBD2 (6 bases). Germline CDR1 is WNHNN and CDR2 is SYGVQD (reference sequence). CDR3 length equals 13 residues. V gave up 8 bases and J gave up 2 bases, with 9 bases separating them. CDR3 sequence (DNA): TGCGCCAGCCAGACTAGTAACACCGGGGAGCTGTTTTTT. It yields the protein CASQTSNTGELFF.

This clone occurred a few times. The sample holds other DNA sequences that translate to the same CDR3. V gene TRBV27 combines with J gene TRBJ1-1, with unresolved D. With 2 bases removed from V and 0 bases from J, the gap between germline ends came to 7 bases. The CDR3 has 14 residues. Germline V CDR1 and CDR2: MNHEY, SMNVEV (reference sequence). The CDR3 nucleotides read TGTGCCAGCAGTTTAGGCAGGATGAACACTGAAGCTTTCTTT. The encoded protein is CASSLGRMNTEAFF.

The genes are TRBV28 and TRBJ2-3; TRBD1 matches 8 bases. V was pared by 5 bases and J by 6 bases, with 7 bases of the junction left unmatched. This CDR3 is built from 14 residues. Germline CDR1 MDHEN, CDR2 SYDVKM. CDR3 protein: CASSPQGAEDTQYF. The CDR3 bases are TGTGCCAGCAGTCCCCAGGGGGCGGAGGATACGCAGTATTTT.

This clone was seen once. The rearrangement uses TRBV13 and TRBJ2-7; no clear D. Trimming removed 2 bases from V and 2 bases from J, with 7 bases in between. The length of the CDR3 is 13 residues. CDR1 and CDR2 (germline): PRHDT, FYEKMQ (reference sequence). In nucleotides, the CDR3 is TGTGCCAGCAGCTTACCACATACCTACGAGCAGTACTTC. Its protein is CASSLPHTYEQYF.

The chain has TRBV30 and TRBJ1-5, with a weak D call TRBD1 (5 bases). V lost 1 base and J 3 bases, leaving 7 bases between the germline ends. The CDR3 totals 13 residues. CDR1 GTSNPN and CDR2 SVGIG come from the germline V gene (reference sequence). CDR3 amino acids: CAWSEQDNQPQHF. CDR3 DNA sequence: TGTGCCTGGAGTGAACAGGACAATCAGCCCCAGCATTTT.

V is TRBV6-5 and J is TRBJ2-7, with a weak D call TRBD1 (5 bases). The CDR3 contains 15 residues. The V end was cut by 2 bases, the J end by 1 base, with 12 bases between. Germline CDR1 and CDR2: MNHEY and SVGAGI. This chain's CDR3 is CASSYTGDVSYEQYF. The CDR3 nucleotides read TGTGCCAGCAGTTACACAGGAGATGTGTCCTACGAGCAGTACTTC.

The genes are TRBV27 and TRBJ2-1, with 11 bases aligning to TRBD2. This CDR3 is 13 amino acids long. The germline gives CDR1 MNHEY, CDR2 SMNVEV (reference sequence). J lost 9 bases, V lost 10 bases, and 8 bases had no gene match. The CDR3 region has the DNA TGTGCCACCTCCTTGGGGACTAGCGGTGAGCAGTTCTTC. Residues: CATSLGTSGEQFF.

This clone was seen just once. The V and J genes are TRBV9 and TRBJ2-3; D is unresolved. Deletions cut 0 bases from V and 0 bases from J, with 8 bases between. Germline CDR1 SGDLS, CDR2 YYNGEE. CDR3 length: 15 amino acids. CDR3 region: CASSVVSGSTDTQYF. The CDR3 nucleotides are TGTGCCAGCAGCGTAGTGTCGGGTAGCACAGATACGCAGTATTTT.